This T cell receptor (beta chain) comes out of a study of OX40 agonist ivuxolimab in advanced cancers. Describing the broader study: The costimulatory receptor OX40 (CD134) was targeted by ivuxolimab, a fully human IgG2 agonistic monoclonal antibody. Partial responses were achieved by three dose-escalation patients, of whom one had hepatocellular carcinoma and two had cutaneous melanoma. Intravenous ivuxolimab was administered to patients every 2 weeks at six dose levels: 0.01, 0.1, 0.3, 1.5, 3 and 10 mg/kg. Patients were allowed to have had prior anti-PD-1, anti-PD-L1 or anti-CTLA-4 therapy, and around 40% of the dose-escalation patients had previously received checkpoint inhibitors. The paper describes the monotherapy dose-escalation part (N ≈ 49 patients) of the phase I trial of ivuxolimab. The purpose of peripheral TCRbeta sequencing was to test whether ivuxolimab changed TCR sequence diversity and led to clonal T-cell expansion. In the dose-escalation cohort, approximately 82% of patients were male, and the mean age was approximately 60 years, with a range of about 20 to 79. Of the approximately 54 dose-escalation patients, hepatocellular carcinoma was present in around 20, melanoma in around 15, renal cell carcinoma in 9 and head and neck cancer in 9.

V and J are trimmed by 5 bases and 2 bases, and the gene matches miss 8 bases of the junction. Taken from the germline V gene (reference sequence), the CDR1 and CDR2 loops are WNHNN and SYGVQD. The CDR3 numbers 16 residues from cysteine through phenylalanine. Solely the CDR3 DNA is kept, with 48 bases framed from the first base. As concerns this clone: No cognate antigen has been identified for it. No quality values exist for individual bases; no much larger clone is one base distant.

The paper's findings and limits, for the study overall: After ivuxolimab, expanded clones were on average more numerous among CD8+ T cells than among CD4+ T cells. Low levels of normalized T-cell clonal expansion were also seen in some patients who did not respond. In the 0.1-3.0 mg/kg groups, partial responders were among the patients with the lowest normalized peripheral clonal expansion, particularly in CD8+ T cells. Antigen specificity was not determined for the clonally expanded peripheral T cells. At doses of 0.1 to 3.0 mg/kg, clonal expansion of both CD4+ and CD8+ blood T cells was observed from baseline to week 6.

For sequencing of the TCRbeta CDR3 region, genomic DNA was extracted from the sorted cells. The immunoSEQ Assay was used for sequencing of TCRbeta CDR3 regions. TCRdb carries this immuneACCESS record with in-frame sequences only. Its versions omit some clonotypes, under half of them owing to an unresolved V gene in the studies checked, with the rest unexplained. The sample has tens of thousands of clones on record, about 90% of them singletons. The leading ten clones occupy roughly a tenth of the sample. The trial excluded patients who had a history of autoimmune disease or who were on systemic immunosuppression. In every dose cohort, peripheral blood was drawn for TCR sequencing at baseline, cycle 4 day 1, and cycle 7 day 1. The samples were taken from a phase I, first-in-human, multicenter, open-label dose-escalation trial of ivuxolimab. Adults with locally advanced or metastatic melanoma, renal cell carcinoma, hepatocellular carcinoma or head and neck squamous cell carcinoma were enrolled in the trial. Before TCR sequencing, CD4+ and CD8+ T cells were separately sorted from peripheral blood.

This specimen consisted of CD4+ or CD8+ T cells sorted from blood, obtained in a trial of the OX40 agonist ivuxolimab. This TCR derives from an adult with an advanced solid tumor such as melanoma, head and neck, liver or kidney cancer. Recombination joined TRBV10-1 with TRBJ2-7; a stretch of 11 junction bases matches TRBD2. Read as DNA, the sequence is TGCGCCAGCAGTCGGTCCGGGACTAGCGGTACCTACGAGCAGTACTTC. This sequence encodes CASSRSGTSGTYEQYF.